The subject of this entry is one TCR beta chain. Its antigen remains unidentified. This sample is drawn from a study of cytomegalovirus exposure and HLA in healthy donors. Study outcomes and limitations: It was confirmed in vitro that three of the CMV-associated chains were specific for CMV antigens. In an earlier analysis, in some 500 donors, most V segments appeared productive either ~87% or ~30% of the time.

The ends were cut back, 6 bases at V and 0 bases at J, with 9 bases in the middle. Germline CDR1 and CDR2: ENHRY and SYGVKD. The CDR3 has 14 amino acids. With 60 Vbeta and 13 Jbeta primers, the PCR was carried out. Sequenced by immunoSEQ multiplex PCR; TCRdb stores in-frame clones only, minus some. The sample lists 120,000 or so clones, over 8.5% occurring once. The receptor's source is a woman aged 40 to 50 in good health and CMV-seropositive. The specimen was PBMCs. The chain is built from TRBV10-3 and TRBJ1-3; D is uncertain. The CDR3 loop is CAIRVSDSGNTIYF. CDR3 sequence (DNA): TGTGCCATCAGGGTAAGCGACTCTGGAAACACCATATATTTT.